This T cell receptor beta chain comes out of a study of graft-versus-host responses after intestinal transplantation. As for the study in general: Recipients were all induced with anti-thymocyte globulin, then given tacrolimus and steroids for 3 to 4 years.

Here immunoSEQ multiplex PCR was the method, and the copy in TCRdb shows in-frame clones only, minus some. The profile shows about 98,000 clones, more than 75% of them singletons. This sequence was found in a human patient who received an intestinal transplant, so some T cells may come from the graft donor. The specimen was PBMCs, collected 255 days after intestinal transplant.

CDR3 region: CASSHRAPGYEQYF. In DNA, the CDR3 is TGTGCCAGTAGTCACCGGGCCCCTGGCTACGAGCAGTACTTC. The chain carries TRBV19 and TRBJ2-7, with D unresolved. V was clipped by 5 bases and J by 3 bases, with 14 bases between them. Germline loops: CDR1 LNHDA, CDR2 SQIVND (reference sequence). The CDR3 runs to 14 residues.